The 6 T cell receptor beta chains in this list originate from one sample, sequenced in a study of naive and memory T cell subsets. Sample treatment: skin biopsy from PPD injection site in Mantoux-positive individual. An oligonucleotide containing a UMI was ligated to the 3' end of TCR cDNA. Ligated cDNA underwent four rounds of PCR with nested alpha and beta constant region primers and SP2. TCRdb analysed the UMI-ligation and nested PCR reads with MiXCR anew, one entry per CDR3 protein. The repertoire holds under 25,000 distinct CDR3 sequences, with around 6% as singletons. The sequenced sample was skin, obtained from a tuberculin skin test site. Receptors originate from an adult in good health.

The table lists this clonotype with many counts. J is TRBJ2-5 and V is TRBV18; TRBD2 matches 7 bases. The CDR3 extends over 16 amino acids. Germline-derived CDR1 and CDR2 are KGHSH and LQKENI. Germline trimming cut 5 bases from V and 1 base from J; bases unmatched to any gene: 10. Here the CDR3 reads CASSSLAAQAQETQYF. The CDR3 bases are TGTGCCAGCTCATCTCTAGCGGCCCAGGCCCAAGAGACCCAGTACTTC.

For this clonotype: This may be a read error: a much more frequent sequence differs by one nucleotide. The CDR3 here is CSGLQWGNADTQYF. In DNA, the CDR3 is TGCAGTGGGCTCCAGTGGGGGAACGCAGATACGCAGTATTTT. This chain uses TRBV20-1 with TRBJ2-3; possibly TRBD1 or TRBD2 for D (5 bases each). V lost 7 bases and J 4 bases, leaving 18 bases between the germline ends. The CDR3 covers 14 residues. Germline V lookup: CDR1 DFQATT, CDR2 SNEGSKA (reference sequence).

This clonotype was observed at least ten times. This chain uses TRBV30 with TRBJ2-3, with 9 bases lining up with TRBD2. The CDR3 covers 16 residues. The V and J ends lost 1 base and 4 bases, in that order; junction bases with no gene match: 9. Germline V gives CDR1 GTSNPN, CDR2 SVGIG (reference sequence). The CDR3 bases are TGTGCCTGGAGTGGATTTCGTGCGGGAGGGGCAGATACGCAGTATTTT. Translated, it gives CAWSGFRAGGADTQYF.

This chain joins TRBV19 and TRBJ2-3, with D unresolved. The germline V gene has CDR1 LNHDA and CDR2 SQIVND (reference sequence). The germline V and J ends were trimmed by 4 bases and 0 bases, with 11 bases remaining between them. This CDR3 is 15 amino acids long. The CDR3 loop is CASSNGADSTDTQYF. Written as DNA, the CDR3 is TGTGCCAGTAGTAATGGTGCAGATAGCACAGATACGCAGTATTTT.

There are a few counts of this clonotype. The V call is TRBV15, the J call TRBJ1-6; a weak D match, TRBD1 (6 bases). CDR1 LNHNV and CDR2 YYDKDF come from the germline V gene (reference sequence). The CDR3 is 13 amino acids. Trimming pared 0 bases from V and 11 bases from J, leaving 8 bases between. CDR3 nucleotides: TGTGCCACCAGCAGAGATTACAGGGCACCCCTCCACTTT. Translating it yields CATSRDYRAPLHF. Full variable domain (outside the CDR3, taken from reference TRBV15 and TRBJ1-6): DAMVIQNPRYQVTQFGKPVTLSCSQTLNHNVMYWYQQKSSQAPKLLFHYYDKDFNNEADTPDNFQSRRPNTSFCFLDIRSPGLGDTAMYLCATSRDYRAPLHFGNGTRLTVT.

The V call is TRBV19, the J call TRBJ2-1; TRBD2 agrees at 12 bases. V lost 11 bases, J lost 8 bases, and 10 bases stayed unmatched. This CDR3 comprises 14 residues. Germline CDR1 and CDR2: LNHDA and SQIVND (reference sequence). CDR3 sequence (DNA): TGTGCCTGTACCATACTAGCGGGAGGCTATGAGCAGTTCTTC. Protein: CACTILAGGYEQFF.